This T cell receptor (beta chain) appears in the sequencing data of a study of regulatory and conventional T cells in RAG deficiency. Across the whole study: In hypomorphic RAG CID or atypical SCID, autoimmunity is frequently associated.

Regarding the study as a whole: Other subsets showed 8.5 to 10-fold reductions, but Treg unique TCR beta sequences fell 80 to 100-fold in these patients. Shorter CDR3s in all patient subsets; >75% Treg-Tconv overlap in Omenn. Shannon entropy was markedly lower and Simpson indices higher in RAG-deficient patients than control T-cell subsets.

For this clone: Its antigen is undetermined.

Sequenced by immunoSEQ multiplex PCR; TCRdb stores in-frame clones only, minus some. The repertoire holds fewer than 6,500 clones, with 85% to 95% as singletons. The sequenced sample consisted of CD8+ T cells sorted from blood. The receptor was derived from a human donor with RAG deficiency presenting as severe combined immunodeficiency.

The CDR3 nucleotides are TGTGCCAGCAGTTCGGCACAGACTAGCGGGAGGGCGGGACTCACAGATACGCAGTATTTT. Residues: CASSSAQTSGRAGLTDTQYF. This chain joins TRBV27 and TRBJ2-3; TRBD2 agrees at 14 bases. The CDR3 has 20 amino acids. Germline V gene data show CDR1 as MNHEY and CDR2 as SMNVEV (reference sequence). Germline trimming cut 4 bases from V and 2 bases from J; bases unmatched to any gene: 14.